The 18 T cell receptor beta chains below all came from one sample that was sequenced in a study of CD8+ T cells in alopecia areata. Sequencing used cDNA as its template, made by extracting RNA and reverse transcribing it. Here immunoSEQ multiplex PCR was the method, and the copy in TCRdb shows in-frame clones only, minus some. This sample carries around 98,000 clones, about 45% of them seen once, and the ten largest clones take roughly 0.83%. The sequenced material came from CD4+ T cells sorted from blood. The source is a human donor with alopecia areata.

This chain joins TRBV7-2 and TRBJ2-2, with TRBD1 as a possible D gene (5 bases). V was trimmed by 3 bases and J by 1 base, leaving 12 bases between them. The CDR3 covers 16 residues. Germline CDR1 reads SGHTA; CDR2 reads FQGNSA. The CDR3 DNA reads TGTGCCAGCAGCTTGTTACAACAGGTGAACACCGGGGAGCTGTTTTTT. This translates into CASSLLQQVNTGELFF.

The chain joins TRBV30 to TRBJ1-5; D is uncertain. The V gene's germline CDR1 is GTSNPN and CDR2 SVGIG (reference sequence). Trimming pared 2 bases from V and 4 bases from J, leaving 6 bases between. The CDR3 is 12 amino acids. The CDR3 region has the DNA TGTGCCTGGAGTCCCCAAAATCAGCCCCAGCATTTT. Protein: CAWSPQNQPQHF.

This clone was detected only a few times. V is TRBV5-1 and J is TRBJ2-5; perhaps TRBD1 as D (6 bases). The CDR3 runs to 15 residues. Trimming left V 2 bases short and J 2 bases short, with 13 bases between. Germline V gives CDR1 SGHRS, CDR2 YFSETQ. The CDR3 here is CASSFNAGAQETQYF. CDR3 coding DNA: TGCGCCAGCAGCTTCAACGCAGGGGCTCAAGAGACCCAGTACTTC.

This clone was seen a handful of times. In nucleotides, the CDR3 is TGTGCCTGGAAACAGGGGGACTACGAGCAGTACTTC. It specifies CAWKQGDYEQYF. This chain connects TRBV30 to TRBJ2-7, with 8 bases that match TRBD1. The trim removed 4 bases at V and 3 bases at J, leaving 2 bases unmatched. This CDR3 contains 12 residues. Looked up from germline, CDR1 is GTSNPN and CDR2 is SVGIG (reference sequence).

This clone was detected a few times. V is TRBV10-3 and J is TRBJ2-3; a weak D match, TRBD1 (6 bases). The V end lost 6 bases, the J end lost 4 bases, and 8 bases lay between the germline ends. CDR3 length: 12 amino acids. The germline V gene has CDR1 ENHRY and CDR2 SYGVKD. The CDR3 bases are TGTGCCATCAGCAGGGGAGCAGATACGCAGTATTTT. Its translation: CAISRGADTQYF.

This clone was seen a single time. The J gene is TRBJ2-3, the V gene TRBV29-1; possible D gene TRBD1, 6 bases. Germline-derived CDR1 and CDR2 are SQVTM and ANQGSEA. This CDR3 is built from 15 residues. Trimming cost V 5 bases and J 2 bases, with 17 bases left between them. CDR3 sequence reads: CSVRRAQGHTDTQYF. The CDR3 DNA follows: TGCAGCGTTCGTCGGGCTCAGGGGCACACAGATACGCAGTATTTT.

The rearrangement links TRBV11-2 to TRBJ2-2; 7 nucleotides agree with TRBD2. The CDR3 length is 15 residues. With V trimmed by 7 bases and J by 1 base, 6 bases remained unmatched. The germline CDR1 and CDR2 sequences are SGHAT and FQNNGV. CDR3 DNA sequence: TGTGCCAGCATCAAAGGCGGGGGGAACACCGGGGAGCTGTTTTTT. Amino acid sequence: CASIKGGGNTGELFF.

The J gene is TRBJ2-7, the V gene TRBV2; D unclear. CDR1 is SNHLY, CDR2 FYNNEI, per germline. V lost 7 bases, J lost 3 bases, and 13 bases lay in between. The CDR3 runs to 13 residues. The chain's CDR3 is CASIRVLDYEQYF. The CDR3 nucleotides read TGTGCCAGCATTAGGGTGTTAGACTACGAGCAGTACTTC.

This clone appeared a few times. J is TRBJ2-3 and V is TRBV5-1, with D uncertain. Per germline, CDR1 SGHRS and CDR2 YFSETQ. The CDR3 has 14 residues. V lost 8 bases and J 4 bases, leaving 17 bases between the germline ends. The CDR3 protein is CASTPGPSSDTQYF. CDR3 bases: TGCGCCAGTACGCCCGGGCCTAGTTCAGATACGCAGTATTTT.

A word on this clone: The same CDR3 also results from other DNA sequences found in this sample. This chain links TRBV30 with TRBJ1-5; unclear D gene. The CDR3 is made up of 13 amino acids. The ends were cut back, 0 bases at V and 0 bases at J, with 3 bases in the middle. Germline-derived CDR1 and CDR2 are GTSNPN and SVGIG (reference sequence). CDR3 nucleotide sequence: TGTGCCTGGAGTGTTTCTAGCAATCAGCCCCAGCATTTT. As protein: CAWSVSSNQPQHF.

The chain links TRBV2 to TRBJ2-3; the match to TRBD2 covers 8 bases. Germline CDR1 SNHLY, CDR2 FYNNEI. The CDR3 totals 16 residues. V shed 6 bases, J shed 2 bases, and the junction held 10 bases outside the gene matches. The CDR3 spells CASRHHTSGDTDTQYF. The CDR3 DNA is TGTGCCAGCAGACATCATACTAGCGGTGACACAGATACGCAGTATTTT.

V and J are TRBV30 and TRBJ1-2, with a weak D call TRBD1 (5 bases). The CDR3 has 12 residues. The V end was cut by 5 bases, the J end by 4 bases, with 11 bases between. Per germline, CDR1 GTSNPN and CDR2 SVGIG (reference sequence). CDR3 region: CAWATGVYGYTF. In DNA form, the CDR3 reads TGTGCCTGGGCCACAGGTGTCTATGGCTACACCTTC.

The chain recombines TRBV10-3 with TRBJ2-3; a possible D gene is TRBD1 (6 bases). This CDR3 spans 15 amino acids. Deletions cut 6 bases from V and 0 bases from J, with 13 bases between. CDR1 is ENHRY, CDR2 SYGVKD, per germline. CDR3 region: CAIRDRATSTDTQYF. The CDR3 DNA is TGTGCCATCAGGGACAGAGCTACTAGCACAGATACGCAGTATTTT.

This clone appeared once. The gene calls are TRBV28 and TRBJ2-5, with 7 nucleotides matching TRBD1. The trim removed 3 bases at V and 4 bases at J, leaving 2 bases unmatched. Per germline, CDR1 MDHEN and CDR2 SYDVKM. The CDR3 runs 13 residues. CDR3 sequence (DNA): TGTGCCAGCAGTTTCCCAGGGGGAGAGACCCAGTACTTC. Translated: CASSFPGGETQYF.

The chain carries TRBV29-1 and TRBJ2-7; 13 bases align to TRBD2. Germline assignment: CDR1 SQVTM and CDR2 ANQGSEA. The CDR3 totals 14 residues. V lost 1 base and J lost 7; bases outside the gene matches: 4. The DNA of the CDR3 is TGCAGCGTTGAAGGGACTAGCGGGAGAGGAGAGCAGTACTTC. Its protein is CSVEGTSGRGEQYF.

In this sample, this clone turned up a few times. The chain uses TRBV29-1 and TRBJ2-7, with TRBD1 matching over 8 bases. The junction had 5 bases not matched to a gene; V was cut back by 4 bases and J by 6 bases. CDR3 size: 12 residues. Germline CDR1 reads SQVTM; CDR2 reads ANQGSEA. The CDR3 DNA reads TGCAGCGTTGGCCAGGGGGCGTTCGAGCAGTACTTC. Encoded protein: CSVGQGAFEQYF.

This sequence joins TRBV5-1 and TRBJ2-7; D gene unclear. The CDR3 loop spans 13 amino acids. The V end was cut by 3 bases, the J end by 9 bases, with 16 bases between. Germline CDR1 SGHRS, CDR2 YFSETQ. CDR3 DNA sequence: TGCGCCAGCAGCTCGGACGCCTTATGGGGGCAGTACTTC. This sequence encodes CASSSDALWGQYF.

This clone was counted between two and nine times. This CDR3 is CSAGTGADQPQHF. The CDR3 nucleotides read TGCAGCGCCGGGACAGGGGCGGACCAGCCCCAGCATTTT. The rearrangement links TRBV29-1 to TRBJ1-5, with 10 bases aligning to TRBD1. The CDR3 is 13 residues long. Germline CDR1 and CDR2: SQVTM and ANQGSEA. The V gene end was trimmed by 7 bases and the J gene end by 7 bases; junction bases not matched to a gene: 7.